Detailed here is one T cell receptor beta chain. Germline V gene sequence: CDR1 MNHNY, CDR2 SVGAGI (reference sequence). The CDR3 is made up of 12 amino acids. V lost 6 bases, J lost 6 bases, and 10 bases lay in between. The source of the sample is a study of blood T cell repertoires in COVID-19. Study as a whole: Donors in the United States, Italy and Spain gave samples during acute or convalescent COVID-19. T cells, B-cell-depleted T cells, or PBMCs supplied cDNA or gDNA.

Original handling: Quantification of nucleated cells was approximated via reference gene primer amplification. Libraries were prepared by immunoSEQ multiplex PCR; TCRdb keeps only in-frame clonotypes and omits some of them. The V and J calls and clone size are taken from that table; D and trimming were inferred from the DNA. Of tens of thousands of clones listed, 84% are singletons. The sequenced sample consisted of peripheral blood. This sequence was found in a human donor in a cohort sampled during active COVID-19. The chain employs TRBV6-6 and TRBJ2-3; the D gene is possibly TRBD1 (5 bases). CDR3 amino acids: CASSPRVDTQYF. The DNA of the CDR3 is TGTGCCAGCAGCCCCAGGGTGGATACGCAGTATTTT.